Listed below are T cell receptor beta chains from one sample, sequenced in a study of T cells in Graves' hyperthyroidism and ophthalmopathy. TCRdb analysed the multiplex PCR reads with MiXCR anew, one entry per CDR3 protein. Counted here are about 400,000 distinct CDR3 sequences, about 14% occurring once; the ten biggest clones make up about 20%. The sample taken for sequencing was blood. The receptors come from a woman aged 30 to 39 with Graves' ophthalmopathy. Each CDR3 is given with its conserved first and last residue. The order of the fields is CDR3 DNA, CDR3 protein, V gene, J gene, D gene, clone size. The D gene is left open where the match is weak. Clone sizes are given selectively: once, few, many, or a class where the clone is expanded.

TGTGCCAGCAGGTCGACAGGGGCGGGTCAAGAGACCCAGTACTTC	CASRSTGAGQETQYF	TRBV11-2	TRBJ2-5	TRBD1	many
TGTGCCAGCAGCCTCCGACAGGGGAGGGGCGGGGAGCTGTTTTTT	CASSLRQGRGGELFF	TRBV7-3	TRBJ2-2	-	many
TGTGCCAGCAGTGAATCTTCTAGCGGGGGGGCCGATGAGCAGTTCTTC	CASSESSSGGADEQFF	TRBV6-1	TRBJ2-1	TRBD2	-
TGTGCCAGCAGACGAGACTCGAAAGCTTTCTTT	CASRRDSKAFF	TRBV3-1	TRBJ1-1	-	many
TGTGCCAGCAGTGTGACCGTCCGAACCAAGATAAGCACAGATACGCAGTATTTT	CASSVTVRTKISTDTQYF	TRBV6-2/TRBV6-3	TRBJ2-3	-	-
TGCAGTGCTAGAGATCTCGGGACTAGCGGGGGGTATGGGTCCTACGAGCAGTACTTC	CSARDLGTSGGYGSYEQYF	TRBV20-1	TRBJ2-7	TRBD2	many
TGTGCCAGTAGTGTAGGGGCAGGAAACACTGAAGCTTTCTTT	CASSVGAGNTEAFF	TRBV19	TRBJ1-1	-	-
TGTGCCAGCAGCGGGACAGGGATACGGGAGACCCAGTACTTC	CASSGTGIRETQYF	TRBV5-6	TRBJ2-5	TRBD1	many
TGTGCCAGCAGAGAATATAGCAATCAGCCCCAGCATTTT	CASREYSNQPQHF	TRBV12-3/TRBV12-4	TRBJ1-5	-	many
TGCGCCAGCAACCTTAACGTGGGGGCCTACGAGCAGTACTTC	CASNLNVGAYEQYF	TRBV10-2	TRBJ2-7	-	-
TGTGCCAGCAGCAACCTAGCGGGGGGGGACGAGCAGTACTTC	CASSNLAGGDEQYF	TRBV11-3	TRBJ2-7	TRBD2	many
TGTGCCAGCAGCTTAGATCTCCGGGACAGGCATTCTGGGGCCAACGTCCTGACTTTC	CASSLDLRDRHSGANVLTF	TRBV11-2	TRBJ2-6	TRBD1	few
TGTGCCACCAGTGACCCCACCGGTGGGGGGCTCACAGATACGCAGTATTTT	CATSDPTGGGLTDTQYF	TRBV24-1	TRBJ2-3	-	-
TGTGCCTGGACCCTGGGACAGGACAACTATGGCTACACCTTC	CAWTLGQDNYGYTF	TRBV30	TRBJ1-2	TRBD1	-
TGTGCCAGCAGCGCGACTAGCCTCACGGAGACCCAGTACTTC	CASSATSLTETQYF	TRBV7-9	TRBJ2-5	TRBD2	many
TGCGCCAGCAACCGCGTCGGAACAGGGCAGGGCCGACGATACTTC	CASNRVGTGQGRRYF	TRBV5-1	TRBJ2-7	-	many
TGCGCCAGCAGCTTGGAAGGGAACTCTGGGGCCAACGTCCTGACTTTC	CASSLEGNSGANVLTF	TRBV5-1	TRBJ2-6	-	few
TGTGCCAGCACCAAAGACGACTCCTACGAGCAGTACTTC	CASTKDDSYEQYF	TRBV6-2/TRBV6-3	TRBJ2-7	-	many
TGTGCCAGCAGCCCCCATCACTCTGGAAACACCATATATTTT	CASSPHHSGNTIYF	TRBV7-9	TRBJ1-3	-	many
TGTGCCACGAAGGGACAGGGGAACACTGAAGCTTTCTTT	CATKGQGNTEAFF	TRBV12-3/TRBV12-4	TRBJ1-1	TRBD1	-
TGTGCCAGCAGCTTATGGGGGGGAGGTCATGGCTACACCTTC	CASSLWGGGHGYTF	TRBV28	TRBJ1-2	-	many
TGTGCCAGCAGCCAAGCGGAGGGGTACTACGAGCAGTACTTC	CASSQAEGYYEQYF	TRBV3-1	TRBJ2-7	-	-
TGTGCCACCGCGCTACAGGGTAGTCGCGATCAGCCCCAGCATTTT	CATALQGSRDQPQHF	TRBV19	TRBJ1-5	-	few
TGCGCCAGCAGCCAAGATTGGGGACAGGCTCATCAGCCCCAGCATTTT	CASSQDWGQAHQPQHF	TRBV4-1	TRBJ1-5	TRBD1	many
TGCGCCAGCAGCTTGGCACTTGGGGACAGGGTGGCCCAAAATGGCTACACCTTC	CASSLALGDRVAQNGYTF	TRBV5-1	TRBJ1-2	TRBD1	many
TGTGCCACCCTGGGCCGAAGCTGGGCCACAGATACGCAGTATTTT	CATLGRSWATDTQYF	TRBV6-2/TRBV6-3	TRBJ2-3	-	many
TGTGCCAGCAACCAATACGATCACTACGAGCAGTACTTC	CASNQYDHYEQYF	TRBV28	TRBJ2-7	-	many
TGCGCCAGCAGCTTTGGGACCGACACCGGGGAGCTGTTTTTT	CASSFGTDTGELFF	TRBV5-1	TRBJ2-2	-	many
TGTGCCAGCAGTTACGGGGGGACAGGGGGCACTGAAGCTTTCTTT	CASSYGGTGGTEAFF	TRBV6-5	TRBJ1-1	TRBD1	many
TGTGCCTCCACCCCCCAGGGGGTGAATGAGCAGTTCTTC	CASTPQGVNEQFF	TRBV15	TRBJ2-1	TRBD1	-
TGCGCCAGCAGCCAAGGGGTGGGTTTAGGTGGATCACCCCTCCACTTT	CASSQGVGLGGSPLHF	TRBV4-1	TRBJ1-6	-	few
TGCAGTGCTAATAGGGAGGTTCAGCGACAGCCCCAGCATTTT	CSANREVQRQPQHF	TRBV20-1	TRBJ1-5	-	many
TGTGCCAGCAAGCCGACAGCGGTCGCTCCTTCCATTCAGTACTTC	CASKPTAVAPSIQYF	TRBV2	TRBJ2-4	-	many
TGTGCCAGCAGCTTACTAGTGAGCACAGATACGCAGTATTTT	CASSLLVSTDTQYF	TRBV5-8	TRBJ2-3	-	-
TGTGCCAGCAGCTCTGCTATACAGGGAACCGGGGAGCTGTTTTTT	CASSSAIQGTGELFF	TRBV5-4	TRBJ2-2	-	few
TGTGCCAGCAGCCTTATTGGGGGCTTGGGCGATGAGCAGTTCTTC	CASSLIGGLGDEQFF	TRBV14	TRBJ2-1	-	few
TGTGCCAGCAGTTATTACCGACAGCAAGCCACTGAAGCTTTCTTT	CASSYYRQQATEAFF	TRBV6-1	TRBJ1-1	-	few
TGTGCCAGCAGCTCCAGTGTCTACGAGCAGTACTTC	CASSSSVYEQYF	TRBV5-6	TRBJ2-7	-	many
TGTGCCAGCAGTTTCAGGGCAGGGTATAGCAATCAGCCCCAGCATTTT	CASSFRAGYSNQPQHF	TRBV28	TRBJ1-5	-	many
TGCAGCGTAATTGGAGGGGATGAAAAACTGTTTTTT	CSVIGGDEKLFF	TRBV29-1	TRBJ1-4	-	many
TGTGCCAGCAGCCAAGCGGGCGAAACCTACGAGCAGTACTTC	CASSQAGETYEQYF	TRBV3-1	TRBJ2-7	-	many
TGTGCCAGCAGTCAACCTGGGGGCAGGGAAGAGGAAAAACTGTTTTTT	CASSQPGGREEEKLFF	TRBV6-1	TRBJ1-4	-	-
TGTGCCAGCAGCTTAGAGAGGAACCGGGAGCAGTACTTC	CASSLERNREQYF	TRBV11-2	TRBJ2-7	-	many
TGCAGCACAATCAGAATCCGGGACAGGGGCCCAGATACGCAGTATTTT	CSTIRIRDRGPDTQYF	TRBV20-1	TRBJ2-3	TRBD1	many
TGTGCCAGCAGCCAATCGAGGGGGCAATCCTACGAGCAGTACTTC	CASSQSRGQSYEQYF	TRBV16	TRBJ2-7	TRBD1	few
TGTGCCAGCAGTTACTCGACAGTCACTGAAGCTTTCTTT	CASSYSTVTEAFF	TRBV6-5	TRBJ1-1	-	many
TGTGCCAGCATTCCGGGACAGGGACAGAGGAGCCCCTACAATGAGCAGTTCTTC	CASIPGQGQRSPYNEQFF	TRBV6-2/TRBV6-3	TRBJ2-1	TRBD1	-
TGTGCCAGTAGTAAAATAATAGAAGGGGGCCGAAACACCGGGGAGCTGTTTTTT	CASSKIIEGGRNTGELFF	TRBV19	TRBJ2-2	TRBD1	-
TGTGCCAGCAGCTCCAACTTACAGGGGGCAGGGTCACCCCTCCACTTT	CASSSNLQGAGSPLHF	TRBV7-9	TRBJ1-6	TRBD1	many
TGTGCCAGCAATACCGTGGGCCAAGGGGAGACCCAGTACTTC	CASNTVGQGETQYF	TRBV12-3/TRBV12-4	TRBJ2-5	-	many
TGTGCCACCAGCAGAGATGGCGGGACTGGGAGCTCTGGAAACACCATATATTTT	CATSRDGGTGSSGNTIYF	TRBV15	TRBJ1-3	-	-
TGTGCCAGCAGTACATCTCTCGGGGCCAACGTCCTGACTTTC	CASSTSLGANVLTF	TRBV6-1	TRBJ2-6	-	many
TGTGCCAGCAGTTTCGACAGGTCACAAGAGACCCAGTACTTC	CASSFDRSQETQYF	TRBV12-3/TRBV12-4	TRBJ2-5	-	few
TGTGCCAGTAGTAAAATATCTGGGGGTACGGGTATGGTATATCAGCCCCAGCATTTT	CASSKISGGTGMVYQPQHF	TRBV19	TRBJ1-5	-	-
TGTGCCAGCAGCTTGGTTCAGAGGATTAACTATGGCTACACCTTC	CASSLVQRINYGYTF	TRBV5-8	TRBJ1-2	-	-
TGTGCCAGCAGCCGAGGACAGGTGGCGAGTAATGAGCAGTTCTTC	CASSRGQVASNEQFF	TRBV11-1	TRBJ2-1	TRBD1	-
TGTGCCAGCAGCTTAGCCGGGGGGGGGCATTATGAGCAGTTCTTC	CASSLAGGGHYEQFF	TRBV11-2	TRBJ2-1	TRBD2	many
TGTGCCACCAGCACCAGGGTTCACACCGGGGAGCTGTTTTTT	CATSTRVHTGELFF	TRBV15	TRBJ2-2	-	-
TGTGCCAGCAGCCTCGGTCCCGGGACAGGGTACACTGAAGCTTTCTTT	CASSLGPGTGYTEAFF	TRBV9	TRBJ1-1	TRBD1	many